The 32 T cell receptor beta chains below all came from one sample that was sequenced in a study of T cell responses to AZD1222 COVID-19 vaccine. Sequencing used immunoSEQ multiplex PCR; TCRdb keeps in-frame clones, though not all of them. The table lists about 120,000 clones, 70% to 90% of them singletons. Source: peripheral blood, taken on day 0 of AZD1222 vaccination. All receptors derive from an adult in good health.

The chain combines TRBV6-5 with TRBJ1-5; 10 positions match TRBD1. The trim removed 8 bases at V and 7 bases at J, leaving 5 bases unmatched. The CDR3 sequence is 13 residues long. Germline CDR1 is MNHEY and CDR2 is SVGAGI. CDR3 amino acids: CASGTGESQPQHF. The CDR3 DNA reads as TGTGCCAGCGGGACAGGGGAAAGCCAGCCCCAGCATTTT.

This clone was observed once. The chain has TRBV7-2 and TRBJ1-6, with a tentative D call TRBD1 (6 bases). V was cut by 6 bases and J by 7 bases, with 19 bases left in between. This CDR3 spans 16 amino acids. Germline assignment: CDR1 SGHTA and CDR2 FQGNSA. The CDR3 protein is CASRTFPGAVNSPLHF. CDR3 coding DNA: TGTGCCAGCAGAACCTTCCCGGGGGCGGTCAATTCACCCCTCCACTTT.

The chain recombines TRBV4-1 with TRBJ1-2, with 9 bases fitting TRBD1. V was pared by 0 bases and J by 8 bases, with 16 bases of the junction left unmatched. The CDR3 extends over 18 amino acids. In germline, CDR1 is MGHRA, CDR2 YSYEKL. The CDR3 nucleotides are TGCGCCAGCAGCCAAGATCCAACCGACAGGGGGTGGAAAACGGGCTACACCTTC. It codes for CASSQDPTDRGWKTGYTF.

J is TRBJ1-1 and V is TRBV18; 8 nucleotides align to TRBD1. V gave up 4 bases and J gave up 1 base; unmatched junction bases: 2. This CDR3 spans 14 amino acids. Per germline, CDR1 KGHSH and CDR2 LQKENI. The CDR3 loop is CASSQGQENTEAFF. The DNA of the CDR3 is TGTGCCAGCTCACAGGGACAGGAGAACACTGAAGCTTTCTTT.

This clone was detected once. DNA for the CDR3: TGTGCCAGCTCACCACCGAGGGCCGGAGTTAAGAACATTCAGTACTTC. This sequence encodes CASSPPRAGVKNIQYF. This chain connects TRBV18 to TRBJ2-4, with D perhaps TRBD2 (5 bases). CDR1 KGHSH and CDR2 LQKENI come from the germline V gene. The germline V and J ends were trimmed by 0 bases and 7 bases, with 16 bases remaining between them. The CDR3 is 16 amino acids.

The J gene is TRBJ2-5, the V gene TRBV6-1; 7 bases line up with TRBD1. CDR3 length: 16 amino acids. CDR1 is MNHNS and CDR2 is SASEGT in the germline V gene. V shed 4 bases, J shed 2 bases, and the junction held 10 bases outside the gene matches. The CDR3 is CASSALHRGPQETQYF. The CDR3 DNA follows: TGTGCCAGCAGTGCCCTCCACAGGGGCCCACAAGAGACCCAGTACTTC.

This clone was detected once. The chain carries TRBV30 and TRBJ1-2, with 11 nucleotides matching TRBD1. The V gene end was trimmed by 4 bases and the J gene end by 8 bases; junction bases not matched to a gene: 9. This CDR3 is 14 amino acids long. The germline CDR1 and CDR2 sequences are GTSNPN and SVGIG (reference sequence). The CDR3 is CAWTEGRDRGGYTF. For the CDR3, the DNA is TGTGCCTGGACCGAAGGCCGGGACAGGGGGGGCTACACCTTC. Drawing the rest from reference TRBV30 and TRBJ1-2, the complete variable domain is SQTIHQWPATLVQPVGSPLSLECTVEGTSNPNLYWYRQAAGRGLQLLFYSVGIGQISSEVPQNLSASRPQDRQFILSSKKLLLSDSGFYLCAWTEGRDRGGYTFGSGTRLTVV.

This chain uses TRBV19 with TRBJ1-1; possibly TRBD1 for D (5 bases). Trimming took 7 bases from V and 1 from J, leaving 16 bases between them. Per the germline V gene, CDR1 is LNHDA and CDR2 is SQIVND (reference sequence). This CDR3 is built from 15 residues. CDR3 nucleotide sequence: TGTGCCAGTACCGATGGGGCGGCTACGAACACTGAAGCTTTCTTT. The encoded protein is CASTDGAATNTEAFF.

The rearrangement joins TRBV6-5 to TRBJ2-1; 7 bases are a match to TRBD1. Germline V gene lookup returns CDR1 MNHEY and CDR2 SVGAGI. V was clipped by 7 bases and J by 7 bases; unmatched bases: 7. CDR3 length: 13 residues. The CDR3 loop reads CASNRQGGNEQFF. The CDR3 coding sequence is TGTGCCAGCAACCGACAGGGTGGGAATGAGCAGTTCTTC.

V usage is TRBV27 and J usage is TRBJ1-5, with D hard to call. The CDR3 runs to 16 residues. Germline V CDR1 and CDR2: MNHEY, SMNVEV (reference sequence). The germline V and J ends were trimmed by 6 bases and 2 bases, with 17 bases remaining between them. CDR3 DNA sequence: TGTGCCAGCAGGGCTTGGGGAAACTTAGGCAATCAGCCCCAGCATTTT. Protein sequence: CASRAWGNLGNQPQHF.

This clone showed up just once. This chain connects TRBV6-2 or TRBV6-3 to TRBJ1-5, with 7 bases matching TRBD1. Germline V gene sequence: CDR1 MNHEY, CDR2 SVGEGT. V lost 1 base, J lost 5 bases, and 8 bases stayed unmatched. This CDR3 contains 16 residues. The CDR3 nucleotides read TGTGCCAGCAGTTACTTGTCTAGTACAGGGGATCAGCCCCAGCATTTT. Amino acids: CASSYLSSTGDQPQHF.

The rearrangement uses TRBV9 and TRBJ1-2; possible D gene TRBD1, 6 bases. CDR1 is SGDLS, CDR2 YYNGEE, per germline. There are 14 residues in the CDR3. V lost 0 bases, J lost 6 bases, and 12 bases lay in between. In nucleotides, the CDR3 is TGTGCCAGCAGCGTAGCTTCCGGACAGAATGGCTACACCTTC. Encoded protein: CASSVASGQNGYTF. Using reference TRBV9 and TRBJ1-2 for the parts outside the CDR3, the full variable domain is DSGVTQTPKHLITATGQRVTLRCSPRSGDLSVYWYQQSLDQGLQFLIQYYNGEERAKGNILERFSAQQFPDLHSELNLSSLELGDSALYFCASSVASGQNGYTFGSGTRLTVV.

This chain joins TRBV5-1 and TRBJ1-6; 8 bases map to TRBD1. CDR3 size: 16 residues. The germline V gene has CDR1 SGHRS and CDR2 YFSETQ. The V and J ends lost 6 bases and 8 bases, in that order; junction bases with no gene match: 13. CDR3 sequence reads: CASKGGAGTGDSPLHF. CDR3 DNA: TGCGCCAGCAAAGGGGGAGCCGGGACAGGCGATTCACCCCTCCACTTT.

CDR3 amino acids: CAWSLGSDQPQHF. The CDR3 bases are TGTGCCTGGAGTCTGGGGAGTGATCAGCCCCAGCATTTT. V is TRBV30 and J is TRBJ1-5; D is undetermined. Germline V gives CDR1 GTSNPN, CDR2 SVGIG (reference sequence). V was clipped by 2 bases and J by 5 bases, with 10 bases between them. This CDR3 has 13 amino acids.

V usage is TRBV6-2 or TRBV6-3 and J usage is TRBJ2-2; no firm D call. Per germline, CDR1 MNHEY and CDR2 SVGEGT. Between the trimmed V and J ends, which lost 1 base and 2 bases, there was a span of 14 bases. The CDR3 loop spans 17 amino acids. The CDR3 protein is CASSYLNWVFNTGELFF. The CDR3 DNA follows: TGTGCCAGCAGTTACTTAAACTGGGTTTTCAACACCGGGGAGCTGTTTTTT.

This clone was counted only a few times. The chain joins TRBV19 to TRBJ2-3; D tentatively fits TRBD1 or TRBD2 (5 bases each). This CDR3 spans 13 amino acids. Between the trimmed V and J ends, which lost 3 bases and 8 bases, there was a span of 12 bases. Looked up from germline, CDR1 is LNHDA and CDR2 is SQIVND (reference sequence). The CDR3 sequence: CASSMRDPVTQYF. CDR3 DNA sequence: TGTGCCAGTAGTATGAGGGACCCCGTTACGCAGTATTTT.

This chain joins TRBV4-1 and TRBJ1-5; 10 nucleotides agree with TRBD1. The CDR3 covers 16 residues. Looked up from germline, CDR1 is MGHRA and CDR2 is YSYEKL. J was trimmed by 3 bases and V by 1 base; bases with no gene match: 3. The CDR3 DNA reads as TGCGCCAGCAGCCAAGGGACAGGGGGTCTCAATCAGCCCCAGCATTTT. It encodes CASSQGTGGLNQPQHF.

The J gene is TRBJ2-7, the V gene TRBV28; 11 positions match TRBD1. CDR3 length: 17 residues. CDR1 MDHEN and CDR2 SYDVKM come from the germline V gene. J lost 3 bases, V lost 4 bases, and 11 bases had no gene match. This CDR3 is CASSSSGTGGRGYEQYF. The CDR3 DNA follows: TGTGCCAGCAGTTCCTCCGGGACAGGGGGTCGGGGCTACGAGCAGTACTTC.

This rearrangement joins TRBV5-1 to TRBJ2-7; a possible D gene is TRBD2 (6 bases). The V and J ends lost 4 bases and 3 bases respectively, with 20 bases between them. Germline assignment: CDR1 SGHRS and CDR2 YFSETQ. CDR3 length: 16 amino acids. The CDR3 protein is CASSPGGNPSLYEQYF. As DNA, the CDR3 is TGCGCCAGCAGCCCCGGGGGAAACCCCTCCCTCTACGAGCAGTACTTC.

The gene calls are TRBV18 and TRBJ1-6; TRBD1 might be the D (5 bases). Trimming removed 3 bases from V and 6 bases from J, with 12 bases in between. The CDR3 has 15 amino acids. CDR1 is KGHSH, CDR2 LQKENI, per germline. The CDR3 protein is CASSPMSGTNSPLHF. The CDR3 coding sequence is TGTGCCAGCTCACCCATGTCAGGGACTAATTCACCCCTCCACTTT.

The chain carries TRBV9 and TRBJ2-2; 12 bases match TRBD2. The CDR3 has 13 amino acids. Germline loops: CDR1 SGDLS, CDR2 YYNGEE. Trimming took 2 bases from V and 14 from J; bases not matched to a gene: 4. The CDR3: CASSVGTSGLLFF. The DNA of the CDR3 is TGTGCCAGCAGCGTTGGGACTAGCGGGCTCCTGTTTTTT.

Only one count was recorded for this clone. The chain recombines TRBV28 with TRBJ1-5; unclear D gene. The CDR3 loop spans 12 amino acids. V was cut by 7 bases and J by 4 bases, with 8 bases left in between. Germline V gene data show CDR1 as MDHEN and CDR2 as SYDVKM. CDR3 DNA: TGTGCCAGCATGGAGGTTAATCAGCCCCAGCATTTT. Translated, it gives CASMEVNQPQHF. The variable domain in full, with the rest retrieved from reference TRBV28 and TRBJ1-5, is DVKVTQSSRYLVKRTGEKVFLECVQDMDHENMFWYRQDPGLGLRLIYFSYDVKMKEKGDIPEGYSVSREKKERFSLILESASTNQTSMYLCASMEVNQPQHFGDGTRLSIL.

This clone was seen a few times. J is TRBJ2-1 and V is TRBV27; tentatively, D is TRBD2 (6 bases). Germline V gene lookup returns CDR1 MNHEY and CDR2 SMNVEV (reference sequence). Trimming pared 7 bases from V and 2 bases from J, leaving 15 bases between. This CDR3 spans 15 amino acids. Here the CDR3 DNA reads TGTGCCAGCACCGCCGGGGGTACTGCCTACAATGAGCAGTTCTTC. Amino acid sequence: CASTAGGTAYNEQFF.

This clone has just one count. The J gene is TRBJ1-1, the V gene TRBV19; D remains ambiguous. The CDR3 totals 14 residues. The ends were cut back, 3 bases at V and 0 bases at J, with 8 bases in the middle. Germline values: CDR1 LNHDA, CDR2 SQIVND (reference sequence). DNA for the CDR3: TGTGCCAGTAGTATCGTCATTATGAACACTGAAGCTTTCTTT. Protein product: CASSIVIMNTEAFF.

V gene TRBV4-2 combines with J gene TRBJ1-5; no clear D. V dropped 0 bases and J dropped 4 bases, with 10 bases sitting between them. The germline CDR1 and CDR2 sequences are LGHNA and YNFKEQ. The CDR3 has 15 residues. CDR3 loop: CASSQDRHKNQPQHF. CDR3 nucleotides: TGTGCCAGCAGCCAAGATAGGCACAAGAATCAGCCCCAGCATTTT.

The chain recombines TRBV14 with TRBJ2-7, with 7 bases matching TRBD1. Germline CDR1 and CDR2: SGHDN and FVKESK. The CDR3 consists of 15 residues. The V and J ends lost 1 base and 0 bases, in that order; junction bases with no gene match: 3. DNA of the CDR3: TGTGCCAGCAGCCAAGCGGCAGGGGGCTCCTACGAGCAGTACTTC. Protein: CASSQAAGGSYEQYF.

The chain employs TRBV27 and TRBJ2-6; the D is unclear. Between the trimmed V and J ends, which lost 4 bases and 4 bases, there was a span of 8 bases. Germline V gives CDR1 MNHEY, CDR2 SMNVEV (reference sequence). There are 14 residues in the CDR3. The CDR3 nucleotides read TGTGCCAGCAGTTGGGGTTGGGGGGCCAACGTCCTGACTTTC. Encoded protein: CASSWGWGANVLTF.

The chain couples TRBV5-1 to TRBJ1-4; 9 positions agree with TRBD1. The CDR3 covers 15 residues. Germline lookup yields CDR1 SGHRS and CDR2 YFSETQ. Germline trimming cut 5 bases from V and 4 bases from J; bases unmatched to any gene: 6. This chain's CDR3 is CASSLSGQGNEKLFF. The DNA of the CDR3 is TGCGCCAGCAGTTTATCGGGACAGGGTAATGAAAAACTGTTTTTT.

The rearrangement joins TRBV5-1 to TRBJ1-1; no firm D call. CDR3 size: 15 residues. Germline-derived CDR1 and CDR2 are SGHRS and YFSETQ. Trimming took off 5 bases at V and 3 bases at J, with 17 bases between the two ends. CDR3 nucleotide sequence: TGCGCCAGCAGACCCGGCCCTAGCCAGGACACTGAAGCTTTCTTT. Translated, it gives CASRPGPSQDTEAFF.

The chain is built from TRBV19 and TRBJ1-1; no definite D call. The CDR3 is 13 amino acids. Trimming removed 5 bases at V and 7 bases at J, with 14 bases between. The germline V gene encodes CDR1 LNHDA and CDR2 SQIVND (reference sequence). CDR3 residues: CASSLPERFEAFF. Written as DNA, the CDR3 is TGTGCCAGTAGTCTACCGGAACGGTTTGAAGCTTTCTTT.

The chain combines TRBV7-9 with TRBJ1-2, with 7 bases lining up with TRBD1. Germline CDR1 is SEHNR and CDR2 is FQNEAQ (reference sequence). CDR3 length: 14 residues. After removal of 6 bases from V and 2 bases from J, the junction contained 6 bases not matched to a gene. This chain's CDR3 is CASSYDRANYGYTF. The CDR3 nucleotides are TGTGCCAGCAGTTATGACAGGGCGAACTATGGCTACACCTTC.

This chain joins TRBV11-2 and TRBJ1-3; the D is unclear. V was shortened by 2 bases and J by 2 bases, with 7 bases between the two germline ends. The CDR3 is 14 residues long. The germline V gene has CDR1 SGHAT and CDR2 FQNNGV. CDR3 amino acids: CASSLFSPGNTIYF. CDR3 nucleotide sequence: TGTGCCAGCAGCTTATTCTCGCCTGGAAACACCATATATTTT.